This TCR beta chain came from a study of T-cell memory formation after mild COVID-19. About the research overall: TCR clusters showed largely donor specificity. Regarding the study as a whole: Second-wave clones peaking on day 37 lacked confirmed SARS-CoV-2 specificity. Cross-reactive memory seemingly joined, as some responding clones were found in pre-infection memory. Day 15 to 85 contracting clones showed balanced CD4/CD8; later expanders leaned CD4+.

A single record per CDR3 protein comes from TCRdb applying MiXCR to the 5' RACE reads. Here the sample spans fewer than 200,000 distinct CDR3 sequences, 20% to 25% being singletons. This CDR3 spans 14 amino acids. Per germline, CDR1 MNHEY and CDR2 SMNVEV (reference sequence). The V gene lost 1 base and the J gene lost 6 bases, with 13 bases spanning the gap. There are a few counts of this clonotype. Its cognate antigen is unknown. This chain links TRBV27 with TRBJ2-7, with D maybe TRBD1 (6 bases). This clonotype was obtained from an adult woman who had mild COVID-19 (a few samples of this study predate the infection). Cell type and time point are not known. Sequenced sample: PBMCs or a T cell subset sorted from them (not recorded which). Here the CDR3 reads CASSLYGGEGEQYF. CDR3 nucleotide sequence: TGTGCCAGCAGTTTATATGGGGGCGAAGGCGAGCAGTACTTC.